These 27 T cell receptor beta chains originate from one sample sequenced in a study of T cell changes during pregnancy in multiple sclerosis. The method was immunoSEQ multiplex PCR; TCRdb's version includes in-frame clones alone and lacks a portion of them. The repertoire includes some 94,000 clones, about 91% of them detected once, and about 1.8% sits in the top ten. Sequenced material: peripheral blood, taken in the first trimester of pregnancy. The receptors were gathered from a female donor in good health, enrolled as a control in a pregnancy study.

This clone came up once. Other DNA sequences from this sample encode an identical CDR3 as well. V usage is TRBV4-3 and J usage is TRBJ2-5; D possibly corresponds to TRBD2 (6 bases). Germline V gene sequence: CDR1 LGHNA, CDR2 YSLEER. The CDR3 runs to 15 residues. The germline V and J ends were trimmed by 0 bases and 2 bases, with 10 bases remaining between them. CDR3 sequence (DNA): TGCGCCAGCAGCCAAGATACCAGCGGGCAAGAGACCCAGTACTTC. This sequence encodes CASSQDTSGQETQYF.

V usage is TRBV4-1 and J usage is TRBJ2-7; 12 nucleotides align to TRBD1. From germline, CDR1 is MGHRA and CDR2 YSYEKL. This CDR3 contains 15 residues. J was trimmed by 4 bases and V by 4 bases; bases with no gene match: 5. This CDR3 reads CASSPPGQGAYEQYF. In nucleotides, the CDR3 is TGCGCCAGCAGCCCACCGGGACAGGGGGCATACGAGCAGTACTTC.

This clone has only one observation. The chain is built from TRBV28 and TRBJ1-5; D unclear. The CDR3 covers 18 residues. Germline V gives CDR1 MDHEN, CDR2 SYDVKM. V was shortened by 6 bases and J by 3 bases, with 24 bases between the two germline ends. CDR3 bases: TGTGCCAGCAGCTCCTCTTCGATTCCTGGGCCTCACAATCAGCCCCAGCATTTT. It yields the protein CASSSSSIPGPHNQPQHF.

The chain has TRBV7-8 and TRBJ1-1, with 9 bases aligning to TRBD1. This CDR3 region has 19 residues. Looked up from germline, CDR1 is SGHVS and CDR2 is FQNEAQ. The trim removed 5 bases at V and 6 bases at J, leaving 22 bases unmatched. In nucleotides, the CDR3 is TGTGCCAGCAGCCTGACTCGTGGACAGGGGTCTTTGTTCGCTTCTGAAGCTTTCTTT. Translated, it gives CASSLTRGQGSLFASEAFF.

The rearrangement uses TRBV5-5 and TRBJ2-7; tentative D call: TRBD1 (6 bases). This CDR3 has 15 amino acids. V dropped 4 bases and J dropped 6 bases, with 20 bases sitting between them. Germline CDR1 is SGHKS and CDR2 is YYEKEE (reference sequence). The CDR3 sequence: CASSRLGTQTGEQYF. As DNA, the CDR3 is TGTGCCAGCAGCCGGCTCGGGACACAAACGGGCGAGCAGTACTTC.

This clone is a singleton in its sample. The chain links TRBV6-5 to TRBJ2-6, with D possibly being TRBD2 (5 bases). V dropped 7 bases and J dropped 3 bases, with 13 bases sitting between them. Germline V gene lookup returns CDR1 MNHEY and CDR2 SVGAGI. The CDR3 sequence is 15 residues long. The CDR3 spells CASTNAGLGANVLTF. Here the CDR3 DNA reads TGTGCCAGCACCAACGCAGGACTTGGGGCCAACGTCCTGACTTTC.

The chain employs TRBV27 and TRBJ1-5; 7 nucleotides align to TRBD1. V dropped 6 bases and J dropped 3; count of bases not matched to a gene: 5. The germline V gene has CDR1 MNHEY and CDR2 SMNVEV (reference sequence). CDR3 length: 14 residues. As DNA, the CDR3 is TGTGCCAGCAGCCCCGACAGGGACAATCAGCCCCAGCATTTT. This gives the protein CASSPDRDNQPQHF.

The chain combines TRBV2 with TRBJ2-1; D is unclear. The CDR3 has 16 amino acids. Looked up from germline, CDR1 is SNHLY and CDR2 is FYNNEI. V was trimmed by 7 bases and J by 5 bases, leaving 21 bases between them. CDR3 protein: CASTSVAPVRHNEQFF. Written as DNA, the CDR3 is TGTGCCAGCACCTCGGTAGCCCCCGTGAGGCACAATGAGCAGTTCTTC.

The gene calls are TRBV7-9 and TRBJ1-3, with D possibly matching TRBD1 (6 bases). Trimming removed 5 bases at V and 7 bases at J, with 21 bases between. The V gene's germline CDR1 is SEHNR and CDR2 FQNEAQ (reference sequence). The CDR3 covers 16 residues. CDR3: CASSGPRQDNGNTIYF. The CDR3 bases are TGTGCCAGCAGCGGACCTCGACAGGATAATGGCAACACCATATATTTT.

V is TRBV6-6 and J is TRBJ1-6; 10 bases fit TRBD1. There are 14 residues in the CDR3. CDR1 is MNHNY and CDR2 is SVGAGI in the germline V gene (reference sequence). With V trimmed by 6 bases and J by 7 bases, 3 bases remained unmatched. CDR3 residues: CASRPGQGNSPLHF. The CDR3 bases are TGTGCCAGCAGACCGGGACAGGGGAATTCACCCCTCCACTTT.

This clone has more than one count but fewer than ten. The chain links TRBV5-4 to TRBJ2-7, with TRBD1 identical over 7 bases. The CDR3 spans 14 residues. The V and J ends lost 2 bases and 2 bases, in that order; junction bases with no gene match: 4. Germline V gene lookup returns CDR1 SGHNT and CDR2 YYREEE (reference sequence). In DNA form, the CDR3 reads TGTGCCAGCAGCTTCCAGGACAGGACCTACGAGCAGTACTTC. This encodes CASSFQDRTYEQYF.

CDR3: CASSLTIGGGYEQYF. DNA for the CDR3: TGCGCCAGCAGCTTGACGATCGGGGGGGGCTACGAGCAGTACTTC. The chain joins TRBV5-1 to TRBJ2-7; the match to TRBD2 covers 8 bases. From germline, CDR1 is SGHRS and CDR2 YFSETQ. Unmatched junction bases numbered 6, after V lost 1 base and J lost 3 bases. This CDR3 has 15 residues.

V usage is TRBV11-1 and J usage is TRBJ1-2, with TRBD1 identical over 7 bases. V was clipped by 5 bases and J by 3 bases; unmatched bases: 3. Germline V lookup: CDR1 SGHAT, CDR2 FQDESV (reference sequence). This CDR3 comprises 13 residues. CDR3 residues: CASSPDRDYGYTF. Written as DNA, the CDR3 is TGTGCCAGCAGCCCTGACAGGGACTATGGCTACACCTTC.

The chain links TRBV2 to TRBJ2-1; TRBD2 is a possible D gene (7 bases). Germline assignment: CDR1 SNHLY and CDR2 FYNNEI. The V end was cut by 1 base, the J end by 7 bases, with 14 bases between. The CDR3 spans 15 residues. Here the CDR3 DNA reads TGTGCCAGCAGTGAAGAGGGGGGGAGCTGGAATGAGCAGTTCTTC. Translated: CASSEEGGSWNEQFF.

The J gene is TRBJ1-5, the V gene TRBV18, with TRBD1 matching 7 bases. The CDR3 loop spans 13 amino acids. Germline CDR1 and CDR2: KGHSH and LQKENI. Losses at the gene ends were 5 bases for V and 6 bases for J; bases not matched to a gene: 4. The CDR3 bases are TGTGCCAGCTCATTACCAGGGGGTCAGCCCCAGCATTTT. Translated, it gives CASSLPGGQPQHF.

This chain connects TRBV4-3 to TRBJ1-2, with 7 bases matching TRBD1. Unmatched junction bases numbered 6, after V lost 0 bases and J lost 5 bases. Germline loops: CDR1 LGHNA, CDR2 YSLEER. The CDR3 consists of 15 residues. The CDR3 spells CASSQDQGGGYGYTF. The CDR3 nucleotides read TGCGCCAGCAGCCAAGACCAGGGGGGTGGGTATGGCTACACCTTC.

This chain links TRBV2 with TRBJ1-1; 7 positions match TRBD1. Germline CDR1 SNHLY, CDR2 FYNNEI. This CDR3 contains 14 residues. Unmatched junction bases numbered 3, after V lost 4 bases and J lost 1 base. CDR3 in amino acids: CASSGQGRNTEAFF. In DNA form, the CDR3 reads TGTGCCAGCAGTGGACAGGGACGGAACACTGAAGCTTTCTTT.

The chain has TRBV5-1 and TRBJ2-5; TRBD1 matches 9 bases. Germline CDR1 reads SGHRS; CDR2 reads YFSETQ. With V trimmed by 0 bases and J by 3 bases, 3 bases remained unmatched. The CDR3 is 15 amino acids. CDR3 region: CASSLDGQGKETQYF. For the CDR3, the DNA is TGCGCCAGCAGCTTGGACGGACAGGGGAAAGAGACCCAGTACTTC.

V is TRBV4-1 and J is TRBJ2-5; 9 bases align to TRBD2. Germline V gene lookup returns CDR1 MGHRA and CDR2 YSYEKL. The CDR3 totals 17 residues. J was trimmed by 0 bases and V by 0 bases; bases with no gene match: 5. CDR3 loop: CASSQDPRGGYQETQYF. DNA of the CDR3: TGCGCCAGCAGCCAAGATCCGCGGGGGGGCTACCAAGAGACCCAGTACTTC.

V and J are TRBV27 and TRBJ2-1, with TRBD1 as a possible D gene (5 bases). The CDR3 is made up of 14 amino acids. The ends were cut back, 2 bases at V and 5 bases at J, with 10 bases in the middle. The germline V gene encodes CDR1 MNHEY and CDR2 SMNVEV (reference sequence). The CDR3 sequence: CASSLARAHNEQFF. The CDR3 DNA reads as TGTGCCAGCAGTTTAGCCAGGGCACACAATGAGCAGTTCTTC.

This sequence joins TRBV6-1 and TRBJ1-5; D unresolved. There are 14 residues in the CDR3. The germline V and J ends were trimmed by 6 bases and 2 bases, with 11 bases remaining between them. Germline values: CDR1 MNHNS, CDR2 SASEGT. The DNA of the CDR3 is TGTGCCAGCAGCCCCTACCCTGGCAATCAGCCCCAGCATTTT. Translation gives CASSPYPGNQPQHF.

The chain uses TRBV4-3 and TRBJ2-1; D possibly corresponds to TRBD1 (5 bases). The germline V gene encodes CDR1 LGHNA and CDR2 YSLEER. V gave up 1 base and J gave up 6 bases, with 7 bases separating them. The CDR3 consists of 13 residues. The DNA of the CDR3 is TGCGCCAGCAGCCAAGTAGGGGCCAATGAGCAGTTCTTC. This translates into CASSQVGANEQFF.

CDR3 amino acids: CASARTVGQYEQYF. The CDR3 coding sequence is TGTGCCAGCGCTAGAACGGTCGGTCAGTACGAGCAGTACTTC. The chain links TRBV7-2 to TRBJ2-7; D not resolved. The CDR3 runs 14 residues. Germline CDR1 SGHTA, CDR2 FQGNSA. V was trimmed by 8 bases and J by 4 bases, leaving 18 bases between them.

The chain recombines TRBV5-1 with TRBJ2-7, with TRBD1 as a possible D gene (5 bases). Trimming took off 0 bases at V and 4 bases at J, with 14 bases between the two ends. The length of the CDR3 is 15 residues. Germline CDR1 reads SGHRS; CDR2 reads YFSETQ. The CDR3 nucleotides read TGCGCCAGCAGCTTGGCGGTGACAGCGAATTACGAGCAGTACTTC. Its translation: CASSLAVTANYEQYF.

The chain employs TRBV30 and TRBJ1-2; no firm D call. The CDR3 has 12 residues. V was shortened by 3 bases and J by 3 bases, with 8 bases between the two germline ends. Germline V gene data show CDR1 as GTSNPN and CDR2 as SVGIG (reference sequence). The CDR3 nucleotides read TGTGCCTGGAGCGGGGATTACTATGGCTACACCTTC. As protein: CAWSGDYYGYTF. The variable domain in full, with the rest retrieved from reference TRBV30 and TRBJ1-2, is SQTIHQWPATLVQPVGSPLSLECTVEGTSNPNLYWYRQAAGRGLQLLFYSVGIGQISSEVPQNLSASRPQDRQFILSSKKLLLSDSGFYLCAWSGDYYGYTFGSGTRLTVV.

This clone has only one observation. This rearrangement joins TRBV7-6 to TRBJ1-6; D not resolved. CDR1 and CDR2 (germline): SGHVS, FNYEAQ. Trimming left V 1 base short and J 0 bases short, with 4 bases between. CDR3 length: 15 residues. The CDR3 reads CASSLGSSYNSPLHF. CDR3 DNA sequence: TGTGCCAGCAGCTTAGGGAGCTCCTATAATTCACCCCTCCACTTT.

V is TRBV4-1 and J is TRBJ1-1; perhaps TRBD1 as D (5 bases). Trimming left V 5 bases short and J 1 base short, with 14 bases between. Germline V gene data show CDR1 as MGHRA and CDR2 as YSYEKL. This CDR3 is built from 15 residues. CDR3 sequence: CASSSRQYENTEAFF. The CDR3 DNA follows: TGCGCCAGCAGCTCGCGACAGTATGAGAACACTGAAGCTTTCTTT.